This T cell receptor (beta chain) was documented in a study of beta chain features in type 1 diabetes (dated by TCRdb to 2016 to 2019). Background for the entire study: Mean age, gender distribution, total cell number and subset yield did not differ between patients and healthy donors. A total of some 110 million sorted cells were examined across all samples, and a strong correlation was observed between cell number per subset and RNA yield. The study compared the TCRB repertoires of sorted circulating CD4+ T cell subsets in recently diagnosed type 1 diabetes patients with those in matched healthy donors. Regulatory and stem cell-like memory subsets were obtained from only 8 patients and roughly eight healthy donors, while naive and central memory subsets were obtained from all 28 donors.

A single peripheral blood draw of roughly 0.11 L on average was collected from each donor into heparinised tubes. A BD FACSAria II was used to sort naive, central memory, regulatory and stem cell-like memory CD4+ T cells with a panel that included CD45RO, CCR7, CD25, CD127, CD95 and CD27. Every sorted population had a purity above 95%. PBMCs were separated immediately by Lymphoprep density gradient centrifugation and were stained directly, without being cultured. So that batch effects would be minimized, each experiment stained and sorted samples in pairs, pairing one healthy donor with one patient. This clone was seen a handful of times. Its antigen remains undetermined. There are no base qualities to consult, and no much larger clone falls within one base. All of the isolated RNA was reverse transcribed with the High Capacity cDNA Reverse Transcription Kit, so expressed TCRB transcripts were sequenced. Naive, central memory and regulatory T cell samples underwent deep immunoSEQ sequencing, averaging about 3.57 million total reads per sample. Sorted cells were lysed in RLT buffer and RNA was extracted with DNase-treated RNeasy Micro or Mini kits, depending on cell number. To prevent cross-contamination, each cell subset was processed individually, whereas patient and healthy donor samples were processed jointly. The immunoSEQ multiplex PCR was used to amplify TCRB sequences from cDNA, generating 87-bp fragments that spanned the CDR3 region. The amplicons were sequenced using the Illumina HiSeq platform. In the original analysis: Synthetic template baselines were used to correct PCR bias computationally, reads within Hamming distance 2 were collapsed, and singletons that could not be merged were discarded. Reads were aligned against IMGT so that V, D and J genes, CDR3 length and insertions or deletions at six rearrangement sites could be assigned. Within each subset, clonotype counts were normalized to the number of sorted cells before true diversity and Gini coefficients were calculated with the tcR R package. The overlap coefficient, calculated on TCRB nucleotide sequences, was used to quantify repertoire sharing. TCRdb limited this immuneACCESS table to in-frame rearrangements with V and J called. A share of clones is missing; checked studies link under half to unresolved V genes, and the rest is unexplained. The V and J calls and the clone size are those of that table, but D and trimming were determined from the DNA. Counted in this sample were tens of thousands of clones; nearly 50% of them appeared once. Clones ranked in the top ten supply about 0.7% of the sample.

From cysteine to phenylalanine, the CDR3 is 17 amino acids long. The only DNA kept is the CDR3, 51 bases in frame from the first base. CDR1 KGHSH and CDR2 LQKENI were looked up in the germline V gene. From V the trimming removes 3 bases and from J it removes 4 bases, while the gene matches leave 12 bases of the junction unaccounted for. Study-wide conclusions, independent of this receptor: PCR might favor shorter templates, but patient and control samples were amplified and corrected together, so any skew would affect both groups equally. Because cDNA was sequenced instead of genomic DNA, activated cells with high expression could be over-represented, although the groups did not differ in activation or CD3 levels. HLA sub-analyses involved small numbers of individuals, so any influence of HLA type on TCRB rearrangement remained unresolved. Patients with type 1 diabetes made fewer insertions and deleted more nucleotides at VDJ recombination sites, implying thymic rearrangement abnormalities. Type 1 diabetes patients showed a moderate but significant shortening of TCRB CDR3 length in all four CD4+ subsets. Naive, central memory and regulatory TCRB repertoires appeared to be more alike among patients than among healthy donors.

This TCR derives from a man aged 30 to 45 with type 1 diabetes. Sequencing was done on a sample of central memory CD4+ T cells from blood. The chain links TRBV18 with TRBJ2-1; a stretch of 7 junction bases matches TRBD2. The nucleotides read TGTGCCAGCTCACCCCCTCGGACGGGGGGACTATACAATGAGCAGTTCTTC. It encodes CASSPPRTGGLYNEQFF. Beyond the CDR3, the reference TRBV18 and TRBJ2-1 genes provide the residues; the full variable domain reads: NAGVMQNPRHLVRRRGQEARLRCSPMKGHSHVYWYRQLPEEGLKFMVYLQKENIIDESGMPKERFSAEFPKEGPSILRIQQVVRGDSAAYFCASSPPRTGGLYNEQFFGPGTRLTVL.